This section outlines one TCR beta chain sequence together with its context. No antigen is known for it. Base qualities are not recorded, but no much larger clone differs from it by a single base. The sample belongs to a study of cytomegalovirus exposure and HLA in healthy donors listed by TCRdb under 2017. Turning to the overall study: An earlier analysis of some 500 of the donors reported 250 to 350 Gb of sequence data and 100 million to 130 million unique TCR beta sequences from some 180 million T cells. Among some 410 genotyped donors of the cohort, an average of around 240,000 unique TCR beta nucleotide sequences were sequenced per donor, about a sixth of them non-productive. Rather than using new phenotypic data, the later analysis identified candidate immune exposures from TCR beta sequences and from how often those sequences occurred across donors. Every repertoire in the discovery cohort had been generated on one and the same sequencing platform. Alongside the repertoire data, information on donor age, sex, ethnicity and CMV serostatus was compiled. Of the roughly 410 genotyped donors, 81% were placed in the genetic ancestry cluster associated with self-reported Caucasian donors. The study aimed to test whether cataloging public T cell receptors could reveal signatures of past pathogen exposure. Typing coverage varied by locus: roughly 620-640 donors for A, B, C, DRB1 and DQB1; around 560 for DQA1; more than 600 for DPA1; 450 to 480 for DPB1. HLA typing covered class I and class II loci at four-digit resolution. In a later genetic analysis, genome-wide SNP genotypes for about three fifths of the roughly 670 donors were used, and that subset was treated as a discovery cohort. To decide whether each TCR beta V gene segment behaved as functional or pseudogenic, an earlier analysis of some 600 of the donors relied on high-throughput TCR beta sequencing. Five DR-DQ haplotypes were handled as single units for association and clustering, since linkage in the cohort was strong. The study profiled the T cell repertoires of 666 subjects by immunosequencing and related them to cytomegalovirus serostatus. An early release that covered 500 to 800 HLA-typed donors contained approximately 300 gigabases of sequencing data and 70 million to 100 million unique TCR sequences. To study patterns of TCR occurrence, a later analysis re-analyzed previously published TCR beta repertoires from around 700 donors and added high-resolution HLA genotyping. Besides the first cohort of some 670 subjects, a separate validation cohort made up of roughly 130 different subjects was used. To predict cytomegalovirus infection status, the study brought together high-throughput TCR immunosequencing, statistical association of individual TCRs with disease status, and machine learning.

CDR1 and CDR2 were assigned from the germline V gene as SGHTA and FQGTGA. The CDR3 has 13 amino acids, counting the end cysteine and phenylalanine. Only the CDR3 part of the read is kept: 39 bases, read in frame from the first base. The V end loses 4 bases and the J end loses 0 bases, and a stretch of 7 bases separates them. In total, just over 650 healthy bone marrow donors made up the cohort. Cohort members were all nominally healthy when sampled, although unrecorded immune exposures were likely present. The donor was CMV seropositive and was included in the group of approximately 300 seropositive cohort members. A peripheral blood sample was collected from each donor, and TCR beta sequencing was performed on peripheral blood mononuclear cells. The Qiagen DNeasy Blood Extraction Kit was used to extract genomic DNA from the blood cell samples. On the study overall, not on this receptor specifically: Only TCR beta chains were sequenced in this cohort, and the absence of alpha or paired-chain data limited detectable features. Strong co-occurrence of HLA alleles, especially DR and DQ, made assigning TCR associations to individual alleles difficult. A later analysis found that TCR association rates varied across HLA loci, with DRB1 alleles showing the most associated TCRs and HLA-C alleles the fewest. While some public TCRs were present in many individuals, most TCR sequences turned up only very rarely across donors. A later analysis associated 15,000 or so TCR beta sequences with specific HLA alleles at a false discovery rate of 0.05. A later analysis reported that several top co-occurrence clusters appeared linked to parvovirus B19, influenza, CMV and Epstein-Barr virus. Linkage disequilibrium might explain the correlated functional status among segregating V segments, but an unknown experimental factor could not be ruled out. A group of highly shared sequence variants was considered likely to be a technical artifact of the sequencing pipeline. In a later analysis, most CMV-associated TCR beta chains were found to appear HLA-restricted, with HLA associations seemingly driven largely by CMV exposure. An earlier analysis of 450 to 750 of the donors showed that most TCR beta V segments appeared in productive rearrangements either about 87% or about 30% of the time, which broadly matched IMGT annotations. Compared with the approximately 700-donor mean, donors in an Asian-associated ancestry cluster had fewer N-insertions in productive TCRs, according to a later genetic analysis. HLA typing was unavailable for some donors at each locus, so association tests used only the typed subset. It was suggested by the authors that the approach could potentially be generalized to other disease states and immunological phenotypes. Immune exposure information for the cohort was limited to CMV serostatus. A total of 150 to 200 TCR beta chains were listed by the study as associated with cytomegalovirus. Three of the identified cytomegalovirus-associated TCR beta chains were confirmed in vitro to be specific for cytomegalovirus antigens. In a later analysis, HLA-associated TCR beta chains showed more clonal expansion and lower generation probabilities than non-associated chains that were equally common. Some IMGT-functional V segments, including TRBV6-2 and TRBV6-3, could not be distinguished by the 87-base-pair reads and were therefore excluded. In both the original and validation cohorts, the classifier was reported to diagnose cytomegalovirus status with high specificity and sensitivity. Because counts were too low, more than 15 rarely observed V segments, including chromosome 9 orphons, were left out of the earlier analysis of about 500 of the donors. An association between a missense DCLRE1C variant and V-gene and J-gene trimming of TCR beta chains was found in a later genetic analysis and replicated in an independent cohort. A further reported finding was that TCR beta sequences accurately predicted the HLA-A and HLA-B alleles for most subjects in the first cohort. Presence/absence analyses assumed roughly uniform sequencing depth across donors, an assumption that may not hold.

Library prep was done by the immunoSEQ multiplex PCR assay. For the multiplex PCR, a mixture combining 60 forward primers for TCR Vbeta segments and 13 reverse primers for TCR Jbeta segments was used. A multiplex PCR assay on genomic DNA amplified the CDR3 region of rearranged TCR beta genes. The Illumina HiSeq System was used to sequence the amplified TCR beta libraries as 87-base-pair reads. As for the authors' bioinformatics: Across the 670 or so repertoires, a later analysis counted about 81 million unique TCR beta chains, around 10 million of which were shared by at least two donors. Raw reads were error-corrected and collapsed into unique sequences by a nearest-neighbor algorithm in which closely related sequences were merged to remove PCR and sequencing errors. CDR3 sequences were aligned to IMGT reference sequences to assign V, D and J gene segments. For a sequence to be retained, at least a six-nucleotide match to both a V gene segment and a J gene segment was required. A rearrangement counted as productive if the CDR3 had no stop codons and remained in frame with V and J, and every other rearrangement counted as non-productive. Following IMGT convention, CDR3 was defined as the stretch from the second conserved V-encoded cysteine to the conserved J-encoded phenylalanine. The earlier analysis of a few hundred of the donors excluded sequences that lacked an unambiguous match to a single V gene segment. An earlier analysis of 587 of the donors classified V segments as functional when productive rearrangements were above 56.7% and as segregating when the standard deviation between donors was above 5%. A statistical classification framework was developed to diagnose cytomegalovirus status using the catalog of TCR beta chain sequences. In a later analysis, TCR nucleotide sequences were compared against IMGT/GENE-DB human TR gene sequences so that V and J genes could be assigned. The TCRdist pipeline was used in a later analysis to assign CDR3 sequences and most-parsimonious VDJ recombination scenarios. In a later analysis, every TCR beta chain was defined by the combination of its CDR3 amino acid sequence and its V-gene family, and reads without a unique V-gene family were dropped. To address suspected cross-contamination and a sequencing artifact, a later analysis removed some 620 highly shared, low-generation-probability nucleotide sequences. In a later analysis, a clonal expansion index was calculated for each public chain from normalized within-repertoire ranks of inferred template counts. In a later analysis, generation probabilities were computed with a VDJ recombination model fitted to out-of-frame rearrangements, and the resulting probabilities were checked against IGoR. A later analysis scored TCR-TCR, TCR-HLA and TCR-CMV co-occurrence with hypergeometric tests, applying a repertoire-size bias correction to TCR pairs. In a later analysis, false discovery rates were estimated by permuting HLA or CMV assignments 20 times. A later analysis grouped co-occurring TCRs with DBSCAN, adding TCRdist sequence similarity when clustering within HLA-allele-positive subsets. Repertoires with fewer than 30,000 or more than 120,000 public chains were left out of co-occurrence clustering, as were five repertoires with anomalous nucleotide sharing. This immuneACCESS table, as held by TCRdb, lists in-frame sequences with V and J called but not all clones. Of the missing ones, under half trace to an unresolved V gene in checked studies; the others have no known cause. V and J calls and clone size are those listed in that table; D and trimming were worked out from the DNA. The sample has over 90,000 clones on record, roughly four fifths of them singletons. The biggest ten clones account for more than 4.5% of the sample.

This chain is built from TRBV7-3 and TRBJ2-7; no D segment can be confidently identified. The TCR originated in a man aged 35 to 55 in good health and CMV-seropositive. Sequenced: PBMCs. The CDR3 corresponds to CASSSTGSYEQYF. The DNA sequence is given as TGTGCCAGCAGCTCCACCGGCTCCTACGAGCAGTACTTC. Supplemented by the reference TRBV7-3 and TRBJ2-7 proteins around the CDR3, the complete variable domain is GAGVSQTPSNKVTEKGKYVELRCDPISGHTALYWYRQSLGQGPEFLIYFQGTGAADDSGLPNDRFFAVRPEGSVSTLKIQRTERGDSAVYLCASSSTGSYEQYFGPGTRLTVT.